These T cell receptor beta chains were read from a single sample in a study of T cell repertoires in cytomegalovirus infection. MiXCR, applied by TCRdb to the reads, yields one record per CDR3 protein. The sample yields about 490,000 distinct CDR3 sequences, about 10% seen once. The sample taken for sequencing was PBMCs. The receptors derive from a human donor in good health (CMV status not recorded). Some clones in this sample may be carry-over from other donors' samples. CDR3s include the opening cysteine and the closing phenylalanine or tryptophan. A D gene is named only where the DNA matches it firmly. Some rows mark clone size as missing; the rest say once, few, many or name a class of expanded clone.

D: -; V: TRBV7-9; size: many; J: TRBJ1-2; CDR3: CASSLDLPIGYTF; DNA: TGTGCCAGCAGCTTAGACCTCCCGATCGGCTACACCTTC
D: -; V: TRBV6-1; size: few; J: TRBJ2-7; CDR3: CASRRTGDEQYF; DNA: TGTGCCAGCAGACGCACAGGAGACGAGCAGTACTTC
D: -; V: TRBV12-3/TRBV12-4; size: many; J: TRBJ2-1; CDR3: CASSLGLAEQFF; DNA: TGTGCCAGCAGTTTAGGGCTAGCGGAGCAGTTCTTC
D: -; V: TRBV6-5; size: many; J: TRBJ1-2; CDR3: CASSYGGGDGYTF; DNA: TGTGCCAGCAGTTACGGAGGGGGAGATGGCTACACCTTC
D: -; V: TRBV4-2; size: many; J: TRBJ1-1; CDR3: CASSQGVIGGTEAFF; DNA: TGTGCCAGCAGCCAAGGAGTGATCGGGGGCACTGAAGCTTTCTTT
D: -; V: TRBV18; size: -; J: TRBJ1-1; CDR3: CASSLSQGLNTEAFF; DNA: TGTGCCAGCTCACTCTCACAGGGTCTGAACACTGAAGCTTTCTTT
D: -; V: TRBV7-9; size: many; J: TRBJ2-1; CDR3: CASSLGGGKGYNEQFF; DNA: TGTGCCAGCAGCTTAGGAGGGGGGAAGGGCTACAATGAGCAGTTCTTC
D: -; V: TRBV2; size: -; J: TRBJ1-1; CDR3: CASSEAQGSNTEAFF; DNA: TGTGCCAGCAGTGAAGCGCAGGGCTCGAACACTGAAGCTTTCTTT
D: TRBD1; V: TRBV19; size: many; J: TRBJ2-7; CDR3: CASSLTYRGDEQYF; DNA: TGTGCCAGTAGTTTGACCTACAGGGGGGACGAGCAGTACTTC
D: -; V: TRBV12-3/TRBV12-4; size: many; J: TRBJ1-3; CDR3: CASRPRTAGNTIYF; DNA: TGTGCCAGCAGGCCGCGGACAGCTGGAAACACCATATATTTT
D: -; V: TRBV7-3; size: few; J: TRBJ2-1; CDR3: CASSLNGVRQFF; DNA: TGTGCCAGCAGCTTAAATGGGGTTCGGCAGTTCTTC
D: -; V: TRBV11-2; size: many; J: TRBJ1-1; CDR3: CASSLHIRGYTEAFF; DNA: TGTGCCAGCAGCTTACACATCCGGGGGTACACTGAAGCTTTCTTT
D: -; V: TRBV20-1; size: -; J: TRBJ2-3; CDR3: CSAILPSSTDTQYF; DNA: TGCAGTGCTATCCTCCCCTCGAGCACAGATACGCAGTATTTT
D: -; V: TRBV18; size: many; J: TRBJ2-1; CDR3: CASSPDRNQGHEQFF; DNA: TGTGCCAGCTCCCCCGACCGCAACCAAGGGCATGAGCAGTTCTTC
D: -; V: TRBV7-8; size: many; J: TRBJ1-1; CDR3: CASSSGHSNTEAFF; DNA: TGTGCCAGCAGCTCTGGACATTCGAACACTGAAGCTTTCTTT
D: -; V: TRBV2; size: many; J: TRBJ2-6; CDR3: CASNPGPNRALGTGANVLTF; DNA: TGTGCCAGCAACCCCGGCCCGAACAGGGCCCTAGGGACTGGGGCCAACGTCCTGACTTTC
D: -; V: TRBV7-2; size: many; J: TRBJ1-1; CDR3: CASSLVAFSGGTEAFF; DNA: TGTGCCAGCAGCTTAGTTGCGTTCTCCGGAGGCACTGAAGCTTTCTTT
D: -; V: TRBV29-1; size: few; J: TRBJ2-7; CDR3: CRTDLGEQYF; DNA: TGCAGAACGGATCTCGGCGAGCAGTACTTC
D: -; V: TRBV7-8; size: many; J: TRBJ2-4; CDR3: CASSTQGWADVAKNIQYF; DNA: TGTGCCAGCAGCACACAGGGATGGGCGGACGTGGCCAAAAACATTCAGTACTTC
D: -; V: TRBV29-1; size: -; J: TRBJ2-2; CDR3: CSVEGRNRQNPNTGELFF; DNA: TGCAGCGTTGAAGGTCGAAATCGACAGAACCCGAACACCGGGGAGCTGTTTTTT
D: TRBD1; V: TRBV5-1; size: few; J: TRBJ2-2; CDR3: CASSFRTGDTGELFF; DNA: TGCGCCAGCAGCTTTCGGACAGGTGACACCGGGGAGCTGTTTTTT
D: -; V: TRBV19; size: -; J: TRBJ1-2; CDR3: CASSFGASRGYTF; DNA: TGTGCCAGTAGTTTCGGGGCTTCGCGGGGCTACACCTTC
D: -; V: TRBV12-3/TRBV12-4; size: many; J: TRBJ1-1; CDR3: CASSLASADGNTEAFF; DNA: TGTGCCAGCAGTTTAGCGTCTGCAGATGGGAACACTGAAGCTTTCTTT
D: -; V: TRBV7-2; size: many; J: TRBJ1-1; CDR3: CASSLRYTEAFF; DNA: TGTGCCAGCAGCTTACGATACACTGAAGCTTTCTTT
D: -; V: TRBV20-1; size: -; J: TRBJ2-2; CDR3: CSARTPGSYTGELFF; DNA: TGCAGTGCTAGAACCCCAGGGAGTTACACCGGGGAGCTGTTTTTT
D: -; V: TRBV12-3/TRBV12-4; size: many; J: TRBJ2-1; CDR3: CASTPGPTEQFF; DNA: TGTGCCAGCACTCCGGGACCTACAGAGCAGTTCTTC
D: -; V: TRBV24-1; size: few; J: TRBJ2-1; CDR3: CATSDSGDNEQFF; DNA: TGTGCCACCAGTGATTCCGGCGACAATGAGCAGTTCTTC
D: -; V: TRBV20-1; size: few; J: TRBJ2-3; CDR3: CSARMGLNQDTQYF; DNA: TGCAGTGCTAGGATGGGGCTAAACCAGGATACGCAGTATTTT
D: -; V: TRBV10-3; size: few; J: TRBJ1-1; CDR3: CAISETHPGPEAFF; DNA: TGTGCCATCAGTGAGACTCACCCGGGCCCTGAAGCTTTCTTT
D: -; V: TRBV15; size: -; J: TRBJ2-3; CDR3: CATSMTRGDTQYF; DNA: TGTGCCACCAGCATGACTAGGGGAGATACGCAGTATTTT
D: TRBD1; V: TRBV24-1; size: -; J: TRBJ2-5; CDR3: CATSDLGDRGTGETQYF; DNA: TGTGCCACCAGTGATTTAGGGGACAGGGGGACGGGAGAGACCCAGTACTTC
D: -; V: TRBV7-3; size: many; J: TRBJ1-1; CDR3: CASSKQGTNTEAFF; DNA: TGTGCCAGCAGCAAACAGGGAACGAACACTGAAGCTTTCTTT
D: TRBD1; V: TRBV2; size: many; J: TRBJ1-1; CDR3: CASSVGQGATRDTEAFF; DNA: TGTGCCAGCAGTGTGGGACAGGGGGCGACTAGGGACACTGAAGCTTTCTTT
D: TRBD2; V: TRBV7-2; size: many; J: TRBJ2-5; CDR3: CASSLTSGRFLQETQYF; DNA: TGTGCCAGCAGCTTGACTAGCGGGAGGTTCCTCCAAGAGACCCAGTACTTC
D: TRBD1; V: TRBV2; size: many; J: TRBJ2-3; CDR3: CARRQGMGDTQYF; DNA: TGTGCCAGGCGACAGGGGATGGGAGATACGCAGTATTTT
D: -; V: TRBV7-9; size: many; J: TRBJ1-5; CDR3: CASSKRDGRSNQPQHF; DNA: TGTGCCAGCAGCAAACGGGACGGCCGGTCCAATCAGCCCCAGCATTTT